This T cell receptor (beta chain) was captured in a study of blood T cell repertoires in COVID-19. Study-wide context: The origin of the acute and convalescent COVID-19 samples was the United States, Italy and Spain.

In the original workflow: Cell counts per sample came from amplifying reference gene primers. Produced via immunoSEQ multiplex PCR; TCRdb's table is partial and in-frame only. D and trimming come from the DNA, and the V and J calls and clone size come from that table. This table holds about 320,000 clones, 83% found once. The CDR3 covers 14 residues. Germline V gives CDR1 SGDLS, CDR2 YYNGEE. Deletions cut 0 bases from V and 3 bases from J, with 9 bases between. The specimen was peripheral blood. The clonotype was recovered from a woman aged 45 to 65 with acute or convalescent COVID-19. V and J are TRBV9 and TRBJ1-2, with D uncertain. DNA for the CDR3: TGTGCCAGCAGCGTAGGAGGGAATCACTATGGCTACACCTTC. This codes for CASSVGGNHYGYTF. Complete variable domain (other parts from reference TRBV9 and TRBJ1-2): DSGVTQTPKHLITATGQRVTLRCSPRSGDLSVYWYQQSLDQGLQFLIQYYNGEERAKGNILERFSAQQFPDLHSELNLSSLELGDSALYFCASSVGGNHYGYTFGSGTRLTVV.